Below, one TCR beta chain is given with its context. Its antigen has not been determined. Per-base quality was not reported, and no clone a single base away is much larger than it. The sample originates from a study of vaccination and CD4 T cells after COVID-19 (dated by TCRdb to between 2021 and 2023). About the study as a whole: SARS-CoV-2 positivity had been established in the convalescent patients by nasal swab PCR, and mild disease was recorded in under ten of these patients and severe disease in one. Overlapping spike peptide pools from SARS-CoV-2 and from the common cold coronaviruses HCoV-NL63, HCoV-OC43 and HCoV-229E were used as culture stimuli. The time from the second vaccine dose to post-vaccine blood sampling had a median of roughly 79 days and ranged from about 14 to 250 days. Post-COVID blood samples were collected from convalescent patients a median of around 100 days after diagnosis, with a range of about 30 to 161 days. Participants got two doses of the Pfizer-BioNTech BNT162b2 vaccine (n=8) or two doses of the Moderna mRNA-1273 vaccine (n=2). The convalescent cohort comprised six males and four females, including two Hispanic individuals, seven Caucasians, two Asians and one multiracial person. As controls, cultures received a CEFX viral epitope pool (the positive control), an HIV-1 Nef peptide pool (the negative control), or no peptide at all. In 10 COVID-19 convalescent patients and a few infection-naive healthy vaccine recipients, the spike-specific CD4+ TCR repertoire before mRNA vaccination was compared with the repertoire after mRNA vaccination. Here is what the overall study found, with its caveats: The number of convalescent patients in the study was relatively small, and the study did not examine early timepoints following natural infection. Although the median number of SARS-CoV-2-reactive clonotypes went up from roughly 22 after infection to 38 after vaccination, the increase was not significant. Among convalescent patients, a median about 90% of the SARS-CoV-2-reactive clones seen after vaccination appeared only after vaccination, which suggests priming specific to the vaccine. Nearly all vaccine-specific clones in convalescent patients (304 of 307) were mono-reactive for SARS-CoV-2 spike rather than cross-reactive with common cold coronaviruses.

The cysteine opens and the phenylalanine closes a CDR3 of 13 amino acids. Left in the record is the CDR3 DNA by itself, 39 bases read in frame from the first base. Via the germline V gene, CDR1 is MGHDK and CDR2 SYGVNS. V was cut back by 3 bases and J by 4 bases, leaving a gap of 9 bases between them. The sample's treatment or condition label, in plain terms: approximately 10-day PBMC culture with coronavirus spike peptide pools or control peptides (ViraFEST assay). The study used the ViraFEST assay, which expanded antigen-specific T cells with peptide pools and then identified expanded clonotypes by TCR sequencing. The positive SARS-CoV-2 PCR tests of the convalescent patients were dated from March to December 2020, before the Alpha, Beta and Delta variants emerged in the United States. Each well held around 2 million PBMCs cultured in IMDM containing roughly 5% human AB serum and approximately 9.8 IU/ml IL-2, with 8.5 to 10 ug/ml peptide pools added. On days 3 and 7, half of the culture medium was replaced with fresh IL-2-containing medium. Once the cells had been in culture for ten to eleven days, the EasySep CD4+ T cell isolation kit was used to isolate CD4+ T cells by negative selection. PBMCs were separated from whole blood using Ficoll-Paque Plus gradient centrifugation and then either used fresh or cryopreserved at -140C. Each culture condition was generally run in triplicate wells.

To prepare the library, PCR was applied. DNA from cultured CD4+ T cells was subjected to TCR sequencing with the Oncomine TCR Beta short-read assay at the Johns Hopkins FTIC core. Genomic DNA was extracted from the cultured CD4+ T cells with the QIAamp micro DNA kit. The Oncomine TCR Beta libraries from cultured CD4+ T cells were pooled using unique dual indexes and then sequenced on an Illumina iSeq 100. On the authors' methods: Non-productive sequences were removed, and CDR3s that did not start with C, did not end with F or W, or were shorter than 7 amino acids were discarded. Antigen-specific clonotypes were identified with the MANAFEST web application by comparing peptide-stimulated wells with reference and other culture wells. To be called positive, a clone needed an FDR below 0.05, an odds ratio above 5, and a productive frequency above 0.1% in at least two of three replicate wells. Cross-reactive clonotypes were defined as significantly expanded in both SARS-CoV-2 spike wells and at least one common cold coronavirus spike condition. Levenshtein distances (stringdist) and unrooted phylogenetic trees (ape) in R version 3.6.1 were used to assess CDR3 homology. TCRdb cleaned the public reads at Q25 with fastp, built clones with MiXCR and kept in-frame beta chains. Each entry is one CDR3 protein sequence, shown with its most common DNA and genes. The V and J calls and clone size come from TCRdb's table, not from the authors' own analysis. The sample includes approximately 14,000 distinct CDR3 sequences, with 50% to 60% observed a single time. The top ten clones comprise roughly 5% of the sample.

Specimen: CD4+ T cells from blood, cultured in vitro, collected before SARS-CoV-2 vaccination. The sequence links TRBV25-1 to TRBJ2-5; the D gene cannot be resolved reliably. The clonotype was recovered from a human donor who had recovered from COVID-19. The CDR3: CASSDRGRETQYF. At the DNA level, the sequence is TGTGCCAGCAGTGATCGCGGCCGAGAGACCCAGTACTTC.